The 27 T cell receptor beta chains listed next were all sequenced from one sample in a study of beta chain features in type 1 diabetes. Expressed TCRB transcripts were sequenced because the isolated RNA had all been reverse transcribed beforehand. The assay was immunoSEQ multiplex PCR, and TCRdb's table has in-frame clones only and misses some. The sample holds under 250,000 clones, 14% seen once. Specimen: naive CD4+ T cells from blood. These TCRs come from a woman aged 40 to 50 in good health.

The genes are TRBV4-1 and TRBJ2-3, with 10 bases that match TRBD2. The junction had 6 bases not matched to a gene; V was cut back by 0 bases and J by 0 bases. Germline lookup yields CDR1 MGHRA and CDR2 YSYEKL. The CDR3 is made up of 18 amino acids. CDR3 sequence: CASSQDHSGGPSTDTQYF. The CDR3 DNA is TGCGCCAGCAGCCAAGACCATAGCGGGGGGCCGAGCACAGATACGCAGTATTTT.

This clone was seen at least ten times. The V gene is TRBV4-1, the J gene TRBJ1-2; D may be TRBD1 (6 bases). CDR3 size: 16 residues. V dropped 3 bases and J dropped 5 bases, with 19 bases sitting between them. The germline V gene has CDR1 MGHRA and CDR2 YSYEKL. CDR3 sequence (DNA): TGCGCCAGCAGCCAGATTCGGGCAGGGGATGGGTATGGCTACACCTTC. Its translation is CASSQIRAGDGYGYTF.

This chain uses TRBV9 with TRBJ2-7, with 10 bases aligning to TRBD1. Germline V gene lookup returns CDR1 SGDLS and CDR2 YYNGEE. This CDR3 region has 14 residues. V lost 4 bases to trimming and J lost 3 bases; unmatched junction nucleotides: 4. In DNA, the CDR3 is TGTGCCAGCAGCCCCGGGGACAGGGGCTACGAGCAGTACTTC. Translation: CASSPGDRGYEQYF. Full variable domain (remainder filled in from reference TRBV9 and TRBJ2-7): DSGVTQTPKHLITATGQRVTLRCSPRSGDLSVYWYQQSLDQGLQFLIQYYNGEERAKGNILERFSAQQFPDLHSELNLSSLELGDSALYFCASSPGDRGYEQYFGPGTRLTVT.

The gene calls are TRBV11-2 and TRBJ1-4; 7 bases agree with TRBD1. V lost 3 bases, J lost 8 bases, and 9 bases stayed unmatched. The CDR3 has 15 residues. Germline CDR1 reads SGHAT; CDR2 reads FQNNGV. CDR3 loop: CASSFRQGQREKLFF. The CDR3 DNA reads TGTGCCAGCAGCTTTCGACAGGGTCAGCGGGAAAAACTGTTTTTT. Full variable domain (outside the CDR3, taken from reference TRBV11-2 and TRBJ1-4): EAGVAQSPRYKIIEKRQSVAFWCNPISGHATLYWYQQILGQGPKLLIQFQNNGVVDDSQLPKDRFSAERLKGVDSTLKIQPAKLEDSAVYLCASSFRQGQREKLFFGSGTQLSVL.

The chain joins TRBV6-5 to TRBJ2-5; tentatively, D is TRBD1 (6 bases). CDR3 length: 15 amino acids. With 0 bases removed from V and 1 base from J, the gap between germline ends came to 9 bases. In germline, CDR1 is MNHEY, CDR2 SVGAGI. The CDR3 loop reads CASSYSWDIQETQYF. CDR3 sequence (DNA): TGTGCCAGCAGTTACTCTTGGGACATCCAAGAGACCCAGTACTTC.

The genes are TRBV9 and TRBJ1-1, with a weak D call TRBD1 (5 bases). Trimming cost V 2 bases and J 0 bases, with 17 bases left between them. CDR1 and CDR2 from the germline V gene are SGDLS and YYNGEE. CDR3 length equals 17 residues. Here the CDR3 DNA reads TGTGCCAGCAGCGTGGGGCAGGTTATGACCATGAACACTGAAGCTTTCTTT. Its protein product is CASSVGQVMTMNTEAFF.

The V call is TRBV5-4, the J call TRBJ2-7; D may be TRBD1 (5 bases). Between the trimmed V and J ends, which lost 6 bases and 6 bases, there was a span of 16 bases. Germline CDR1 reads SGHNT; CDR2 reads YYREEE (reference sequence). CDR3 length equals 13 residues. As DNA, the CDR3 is TGTGCCAGCAAGAGCCCACAGGAGATCGAGCAGTACTTC. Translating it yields CASKSPQEIEQYF.

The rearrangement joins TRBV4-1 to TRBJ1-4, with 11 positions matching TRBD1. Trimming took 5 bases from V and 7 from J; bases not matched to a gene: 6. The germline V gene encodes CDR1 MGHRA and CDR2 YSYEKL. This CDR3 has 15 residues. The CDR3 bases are TGCGCCAGCAGCACAGGACAGGGGGCAATTGAAAAACTGTTTTTT. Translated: CASSTGQGAIEKLFF.

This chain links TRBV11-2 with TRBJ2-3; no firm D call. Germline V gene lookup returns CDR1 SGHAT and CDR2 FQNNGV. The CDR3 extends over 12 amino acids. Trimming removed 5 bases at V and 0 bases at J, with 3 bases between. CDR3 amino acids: CASSQSTDTQYF. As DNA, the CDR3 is TGTGCCAGCAGCCAGAGCACAGATACGCAGTATTTT.

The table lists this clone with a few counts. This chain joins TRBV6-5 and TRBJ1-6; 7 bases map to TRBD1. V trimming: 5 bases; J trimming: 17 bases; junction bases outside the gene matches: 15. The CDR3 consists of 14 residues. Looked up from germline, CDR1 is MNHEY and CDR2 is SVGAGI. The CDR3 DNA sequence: TGTGCCAGCAGTCTAAGGGACAGCACCTCGACAATCCACTTT. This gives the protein CASSLRDSTSTIHF.

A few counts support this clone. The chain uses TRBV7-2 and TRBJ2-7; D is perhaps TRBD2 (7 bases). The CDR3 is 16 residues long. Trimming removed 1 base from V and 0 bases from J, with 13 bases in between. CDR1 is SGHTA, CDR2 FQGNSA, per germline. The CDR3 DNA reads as TGTGCCAGCAGCTTAGTCTTCGGGGGGCTCTCCTACGAGCAGTACTTC. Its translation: CASSLVFGGLSYEQYF.

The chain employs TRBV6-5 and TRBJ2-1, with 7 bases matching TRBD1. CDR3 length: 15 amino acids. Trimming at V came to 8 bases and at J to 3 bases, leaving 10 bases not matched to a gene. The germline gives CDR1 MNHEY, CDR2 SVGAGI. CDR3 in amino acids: CASSPRGQIYNEQFF. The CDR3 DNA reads TGTGCCAGCTCCCCAAGGGGACAGATCTACAATGAGCAGTTCTTC.

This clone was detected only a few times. The CDR3 loop is CASSPRTGAKTGELFF. The CDR3 DNA reads TGTGCCAGCAGCCCCCGGACAGGGGCAAAAACCGGGGAGCTGTTTTTT. This chain links TRBV7-9 with TRBJ2-2; 9 bases agree with TRBD1. Germline values: CDR1 SEHNR, CDR2 FQNEAQ (reference sequence). The CDR3 has 16 amino acids. The J segment lost 5 bases and the V segment lost 5 bases, leaving 9 bases of the junction unmatched.

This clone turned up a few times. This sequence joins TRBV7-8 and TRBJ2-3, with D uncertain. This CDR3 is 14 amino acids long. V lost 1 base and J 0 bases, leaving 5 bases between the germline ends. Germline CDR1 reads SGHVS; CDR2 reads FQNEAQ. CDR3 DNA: TGTGCCAGCAGCTTAGAAGCTAGCACAGATACGCAGTATTTT. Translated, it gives CASSLEASTDTQYF.

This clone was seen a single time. This chain's CDR3 is CACGPQPQHF. The CDR3 coding sequence is TGTGCCTGCGGTCCTCAGCCCCAGCATTTT. The J gene is TRBJ1-5, the V gene TRBV30; D is unresolved. CDR1 and CDR2 from the germline V gene are GTSNPN and SVGIG (reference sequence). Trimming took off 6 bases at V and 6 bases at J, with 6 bases between the two ends. The CDR3 is 10 residues long.

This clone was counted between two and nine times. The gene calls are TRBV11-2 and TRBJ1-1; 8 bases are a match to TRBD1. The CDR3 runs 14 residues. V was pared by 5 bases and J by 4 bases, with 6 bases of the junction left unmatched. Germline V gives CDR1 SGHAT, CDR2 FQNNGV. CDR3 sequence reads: CASSQRTGSTEAFF. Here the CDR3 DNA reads TGTGCCAGCAGCCAGAGGACAGGGAGCACTGAAGCTTTCTTT. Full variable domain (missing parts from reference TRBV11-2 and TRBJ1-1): EAGVAQSPRYKIIEKRQSVAFWCNPISGHATLYWYQQILGQGPKLLIQFQNNGVVDDSQLPKDRFSAERLKGVDSTLKIQPAKLEDSAVYLCASSQRTGSTEAFFGQGTRLTVV.

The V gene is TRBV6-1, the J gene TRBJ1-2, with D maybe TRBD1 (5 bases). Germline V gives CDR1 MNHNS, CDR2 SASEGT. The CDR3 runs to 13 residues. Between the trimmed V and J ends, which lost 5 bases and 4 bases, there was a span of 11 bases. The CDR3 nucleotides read TGTGCCAGCAGTTTCCGACAGACCTATGGCTACACCTTC. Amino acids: CASSFRQTYGYTF.

CDR3 residues: CASRRQGDYGYTF. CDR3 sequence (DNA): TGTGCCAGCAGGCGACAGGGGGACTATGGCTACACCTTC. This chain connects TRBV6-5 to TRBJ1-2; TRBD1 matches at 9 bases. CDR3 length: 13 amino acids. Germline values: CDR1 MNHEY, CDR2 SVGAGI. Germline trimming cut 6 bases from V and 3 bases from J; bases unmatched to any gene: 2.

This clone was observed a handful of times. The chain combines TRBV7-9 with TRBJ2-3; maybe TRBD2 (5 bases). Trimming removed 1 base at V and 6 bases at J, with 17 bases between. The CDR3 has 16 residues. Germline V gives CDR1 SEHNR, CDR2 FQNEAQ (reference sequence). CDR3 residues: CASSLGTVGPPDTQYF. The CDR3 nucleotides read TGTGCCAGCAGCTTAGGGACTGTCGGACCCCCGGATACGCAGTATTTT.

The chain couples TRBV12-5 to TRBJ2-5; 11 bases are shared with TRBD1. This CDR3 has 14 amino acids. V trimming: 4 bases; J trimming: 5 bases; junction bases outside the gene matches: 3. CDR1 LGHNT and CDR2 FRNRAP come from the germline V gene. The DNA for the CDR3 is TGTGCTAGTGGTTGGACAGGGGGCGAGGAGACCCAGTACTTC. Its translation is CASGWTGGEETQYF.

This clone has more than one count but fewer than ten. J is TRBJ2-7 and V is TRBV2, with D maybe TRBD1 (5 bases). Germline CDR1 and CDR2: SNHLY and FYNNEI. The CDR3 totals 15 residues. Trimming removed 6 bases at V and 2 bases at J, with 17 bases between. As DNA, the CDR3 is TGTGCCAGCAGCCCTGACAGAGACATTGCCTACGAGCAGTACTTC. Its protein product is CASSPDRDIAYEQYF.

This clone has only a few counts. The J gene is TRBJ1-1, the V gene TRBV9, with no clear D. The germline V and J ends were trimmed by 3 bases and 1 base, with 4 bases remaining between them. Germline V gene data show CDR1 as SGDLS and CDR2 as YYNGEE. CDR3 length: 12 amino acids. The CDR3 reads CASSAGNTEAFF. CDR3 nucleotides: TGTGCCAGCAGCGCAGGGAACACTGAAGCTTTCTTT.

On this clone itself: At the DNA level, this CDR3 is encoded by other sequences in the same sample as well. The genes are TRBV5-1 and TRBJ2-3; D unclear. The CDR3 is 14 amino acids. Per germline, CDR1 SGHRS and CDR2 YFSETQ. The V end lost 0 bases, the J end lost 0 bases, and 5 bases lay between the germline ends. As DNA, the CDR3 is TGCGCCAGCAGCTTGGCAGGCAGCACAGATACGCAGTATTTT. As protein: CASSLAGSTDTQYF.

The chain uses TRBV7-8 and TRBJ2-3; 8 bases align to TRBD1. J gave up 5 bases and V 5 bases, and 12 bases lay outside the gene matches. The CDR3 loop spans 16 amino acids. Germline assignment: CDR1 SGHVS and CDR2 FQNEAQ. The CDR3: CASSPQGAGFGDTQYF. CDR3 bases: TGTGCCAGCAGCCCCCAGGGGGCAGGGTTTGGAGATACGCAGTATTTT.

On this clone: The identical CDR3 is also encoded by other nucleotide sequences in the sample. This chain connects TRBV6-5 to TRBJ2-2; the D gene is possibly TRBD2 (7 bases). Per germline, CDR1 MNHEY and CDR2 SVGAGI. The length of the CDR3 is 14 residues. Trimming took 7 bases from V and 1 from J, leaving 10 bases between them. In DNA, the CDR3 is TGTGCCAGCACTAGGGGGGGGAACACCGGGGAGCTGTTTTTT. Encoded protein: CASTRGGNTGELFF.

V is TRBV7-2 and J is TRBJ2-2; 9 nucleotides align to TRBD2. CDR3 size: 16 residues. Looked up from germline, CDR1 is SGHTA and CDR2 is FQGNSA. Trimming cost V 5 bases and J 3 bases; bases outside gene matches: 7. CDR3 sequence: CASSRIAGAYTGELFF. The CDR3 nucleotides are TGTGCCAGCAGCCGCATAGCGGGGGCTTACACCGGGGAGCTGTTTTTT.

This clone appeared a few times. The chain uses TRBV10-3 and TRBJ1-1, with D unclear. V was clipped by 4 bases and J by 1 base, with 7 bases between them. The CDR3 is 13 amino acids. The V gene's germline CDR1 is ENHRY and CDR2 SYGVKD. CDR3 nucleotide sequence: TGTGCCATCAGTGGCAGACAGAACACTGAAGCTTTCTTT. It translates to CAISGRQNTEAFF.